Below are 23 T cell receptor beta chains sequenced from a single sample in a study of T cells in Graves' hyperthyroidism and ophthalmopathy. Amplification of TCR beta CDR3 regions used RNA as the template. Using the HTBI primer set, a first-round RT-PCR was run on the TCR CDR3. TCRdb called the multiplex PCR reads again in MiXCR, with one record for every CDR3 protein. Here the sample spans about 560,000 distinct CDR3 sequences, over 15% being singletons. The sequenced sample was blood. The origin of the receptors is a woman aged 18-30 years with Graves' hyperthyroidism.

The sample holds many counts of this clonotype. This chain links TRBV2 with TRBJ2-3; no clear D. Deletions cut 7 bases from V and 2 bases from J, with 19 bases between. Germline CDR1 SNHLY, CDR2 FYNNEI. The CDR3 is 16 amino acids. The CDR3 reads CASKNSLAWYTDTQYF. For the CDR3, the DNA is TGTGCCAGCAAGAACAGCTTGGCTTGGTACACAGATACGCAGTATTTT.

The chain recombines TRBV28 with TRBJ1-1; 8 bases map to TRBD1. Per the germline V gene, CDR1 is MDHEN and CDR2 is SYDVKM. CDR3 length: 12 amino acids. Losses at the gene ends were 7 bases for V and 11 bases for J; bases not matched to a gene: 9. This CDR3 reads CASTDRGGDAFF. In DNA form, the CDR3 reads TGTGCCAGCACCGACAGGGGAGGAGACGCTTTCTTT.

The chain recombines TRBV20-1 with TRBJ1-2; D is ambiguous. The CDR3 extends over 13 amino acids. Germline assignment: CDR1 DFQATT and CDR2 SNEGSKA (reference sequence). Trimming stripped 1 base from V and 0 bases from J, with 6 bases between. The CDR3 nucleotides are TGCAGTGCTAGAGGGGTCGCTAACTATGGCTACACCTTC. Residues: CSARGVANYGYTF.

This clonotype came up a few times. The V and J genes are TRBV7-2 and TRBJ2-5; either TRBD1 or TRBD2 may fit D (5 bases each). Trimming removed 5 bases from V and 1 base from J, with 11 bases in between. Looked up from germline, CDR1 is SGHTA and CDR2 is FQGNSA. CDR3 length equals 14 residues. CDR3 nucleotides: TGTGCCAGCAGCCGAGGGGTCCTCCAAGAGACCCAGTACTTC. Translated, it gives CASSRGVLQETQYF.

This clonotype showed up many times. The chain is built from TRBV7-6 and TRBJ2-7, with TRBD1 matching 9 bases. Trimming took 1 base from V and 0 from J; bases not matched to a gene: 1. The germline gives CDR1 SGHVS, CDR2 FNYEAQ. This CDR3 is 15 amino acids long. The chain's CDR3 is CASSLGTGVSYEQYF. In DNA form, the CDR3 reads TGTGCCAGCAGCTTAGGGACAGGGGTCTCCTACGAGCAGTACTTC.

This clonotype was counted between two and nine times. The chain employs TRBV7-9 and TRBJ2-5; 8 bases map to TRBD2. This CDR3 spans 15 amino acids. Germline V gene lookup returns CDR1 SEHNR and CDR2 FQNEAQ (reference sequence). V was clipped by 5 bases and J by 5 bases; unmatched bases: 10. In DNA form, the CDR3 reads TGTGCCAGCAGCCTCGGACTAGCAATAGATGAGACCCAGTACTTC. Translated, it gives CASSLGLAIDETQYF. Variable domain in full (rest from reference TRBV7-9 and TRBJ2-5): DTGVSQNPRHKITKRGQNVTFRCDPISEHNRLYWYRQTLGQGPEFLTYFQNEAQLEKSRLLSDRFSAERPKGSFSTLEIQRTEQGDSAMYLCASSLGLAIDETQYFGPGTRLLVL.

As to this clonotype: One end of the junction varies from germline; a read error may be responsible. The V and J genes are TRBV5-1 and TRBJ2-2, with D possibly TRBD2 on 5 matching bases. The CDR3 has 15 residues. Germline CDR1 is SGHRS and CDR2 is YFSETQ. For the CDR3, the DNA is TGCGCCAGCACTCCGGAAAGGATTAACACCGGGGAGCTGTTTTTC. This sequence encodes CASTPERINTGELFF.

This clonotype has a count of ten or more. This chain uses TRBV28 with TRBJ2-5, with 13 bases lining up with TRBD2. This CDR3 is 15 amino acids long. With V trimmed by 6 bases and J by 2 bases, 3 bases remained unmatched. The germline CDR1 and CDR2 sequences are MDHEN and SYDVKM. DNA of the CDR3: TGTGCCAGCAGCCCACTAGCGGGAGGGCAAGAGACCCAGTACTTC. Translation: CASSPLAGGQETQYF.

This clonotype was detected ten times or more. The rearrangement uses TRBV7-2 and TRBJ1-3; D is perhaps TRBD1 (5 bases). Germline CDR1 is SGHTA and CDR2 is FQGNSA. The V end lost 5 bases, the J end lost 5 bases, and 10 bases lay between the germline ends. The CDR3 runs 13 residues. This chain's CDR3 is CASSGAGRNTIYF. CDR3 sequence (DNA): TGTGCCAGCAGCGGGGCCGGCAGAAACACCATATATTTT.

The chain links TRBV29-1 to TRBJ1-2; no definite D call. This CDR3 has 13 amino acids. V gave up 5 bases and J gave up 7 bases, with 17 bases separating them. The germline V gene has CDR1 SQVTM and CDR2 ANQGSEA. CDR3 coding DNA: TGCAGCGTTTCGAGTAGTTCGTGGGCTGGCTACACCTTC. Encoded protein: CSVSSSSWAGYTF. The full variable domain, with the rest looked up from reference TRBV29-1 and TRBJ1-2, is SAVISQKPSRDICQRGTSLTIQCQVDSQVTMMFWYRQQPGQSLTLIATANQGSEATYESGFVIDKFPISRPNLTFSTLTVSNMSPEDSSIYLCSVSSSSWAGYTFGSGTRLTVV.

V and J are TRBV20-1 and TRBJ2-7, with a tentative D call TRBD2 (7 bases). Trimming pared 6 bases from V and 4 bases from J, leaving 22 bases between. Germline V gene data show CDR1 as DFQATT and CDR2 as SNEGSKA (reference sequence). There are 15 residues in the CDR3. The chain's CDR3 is CSAAPGLIQGYEQYF. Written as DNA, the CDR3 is TGCAGTGCAGCACCGGGACTAATACAGGGTTACGAGCAGTACTTC.

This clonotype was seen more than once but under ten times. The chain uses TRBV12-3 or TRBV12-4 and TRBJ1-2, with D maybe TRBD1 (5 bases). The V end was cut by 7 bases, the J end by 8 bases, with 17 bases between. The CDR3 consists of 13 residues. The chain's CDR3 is CASIDERGEGYTF. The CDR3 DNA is TGTGCCAGCATCGACGAAAGAGGGGAGGGCTACACCTTC.

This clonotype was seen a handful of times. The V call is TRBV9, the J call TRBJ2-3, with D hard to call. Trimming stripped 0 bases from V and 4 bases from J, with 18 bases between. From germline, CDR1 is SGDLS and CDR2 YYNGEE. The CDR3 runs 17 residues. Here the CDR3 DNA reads TGTGCCAGCAGCGTAGCCCTCAGGAACCCACCTTCAGATACGCAGTATTTT. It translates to CASSVALRNPPSDTQYF.

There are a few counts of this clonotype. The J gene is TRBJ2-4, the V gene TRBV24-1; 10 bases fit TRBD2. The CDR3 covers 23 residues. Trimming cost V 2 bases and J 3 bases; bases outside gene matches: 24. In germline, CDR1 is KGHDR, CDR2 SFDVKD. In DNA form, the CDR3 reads TGTGCCACCAGTGATTCCCCTCTGCAGGGGGGTCGTAGCGGGAGGAGGGTCAAAAACATTCAGTACTTC. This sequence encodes CATSDSPLQGGRSGRRVKNIQYF.

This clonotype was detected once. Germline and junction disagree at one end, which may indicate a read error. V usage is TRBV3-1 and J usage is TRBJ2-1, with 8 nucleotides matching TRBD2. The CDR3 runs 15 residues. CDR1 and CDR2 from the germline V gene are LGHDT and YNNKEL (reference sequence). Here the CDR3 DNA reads TGTGCCAGCAGCGCGACTAGCGAGTCCTACAATGAGCATTTCTTC. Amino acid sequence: CASSATSESYNEHFF.

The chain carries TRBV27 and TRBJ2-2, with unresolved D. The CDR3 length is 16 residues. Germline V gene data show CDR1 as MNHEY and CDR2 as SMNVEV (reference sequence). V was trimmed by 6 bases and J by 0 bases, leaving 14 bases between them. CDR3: CASRNHRFANTGELFF. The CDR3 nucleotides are TGTGCCAGCAGGAACCATAGGTTCGCGAACACCGGGGAGCTGTTTTTT.

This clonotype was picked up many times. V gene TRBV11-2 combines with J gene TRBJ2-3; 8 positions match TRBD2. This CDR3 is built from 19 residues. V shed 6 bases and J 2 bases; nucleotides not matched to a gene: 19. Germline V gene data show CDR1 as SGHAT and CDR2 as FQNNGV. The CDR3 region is CASRPLSGKIHTLTDTQYF. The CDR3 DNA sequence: TGTGCCAGCAGACCCCTTAGCGGGAAAATTCACACGCTCACAGATACGCAGTATTTT.

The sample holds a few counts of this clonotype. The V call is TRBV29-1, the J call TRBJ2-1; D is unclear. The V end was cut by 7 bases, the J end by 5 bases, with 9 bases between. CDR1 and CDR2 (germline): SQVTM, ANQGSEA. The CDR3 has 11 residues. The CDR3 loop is CSGDNNNEQFF. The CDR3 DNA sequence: TGCAGCGGAGACAACAACAATGAGCAGTTCTTC.

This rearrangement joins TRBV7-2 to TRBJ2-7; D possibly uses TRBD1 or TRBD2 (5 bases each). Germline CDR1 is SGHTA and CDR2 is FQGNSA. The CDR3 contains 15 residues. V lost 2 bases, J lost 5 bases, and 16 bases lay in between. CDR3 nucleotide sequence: TGTGCCAGCAGCTTAATCTCAGGGAGAGGTAACGAGCAGTACTTC. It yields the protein CASSLISGRGNEQYF.

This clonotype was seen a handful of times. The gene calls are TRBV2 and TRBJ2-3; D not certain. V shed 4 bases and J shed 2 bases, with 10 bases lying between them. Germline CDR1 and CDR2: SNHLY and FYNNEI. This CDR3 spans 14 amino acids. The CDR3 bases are TGTGCCAGCAGTGGCCCCAGCTACACAGATACGCAGTATTTT. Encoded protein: CASSGPSYTDTQYF.

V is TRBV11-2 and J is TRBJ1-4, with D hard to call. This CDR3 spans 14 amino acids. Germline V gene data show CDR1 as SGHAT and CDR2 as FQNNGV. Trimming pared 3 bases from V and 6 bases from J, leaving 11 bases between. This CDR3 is CASSFDNGDEKLFF. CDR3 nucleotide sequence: TGTGCCAGCAGCTTTGATAACGGGGATGAAAAACTGTTTTTT.

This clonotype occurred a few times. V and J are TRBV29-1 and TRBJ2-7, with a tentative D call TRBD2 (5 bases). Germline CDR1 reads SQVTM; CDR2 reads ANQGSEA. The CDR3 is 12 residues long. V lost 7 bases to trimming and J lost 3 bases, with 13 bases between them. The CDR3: CSAVEASYEQYF. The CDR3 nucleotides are TGCAGCGCCGTGGAGGCCAGCTACGAGCAGTACTTC.

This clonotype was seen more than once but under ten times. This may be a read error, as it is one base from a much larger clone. The CDR3 DNA is TGTGCCAGCAGCCTTTCCGGGGGCTATGACTACACCTTC. Amino acids: CASSLSGGYDYTF. The chain employs TRBV11-3 and TRBJ1-2; D may be TRBD1 (6 bases). The V gene's germline CDR1 is SGHNT and CDR2 YENEEA. This CDR3 region has 13 residues.